This TCR beta chain is from a study of T cells in Graves' hyperthyroidism and ophthalmopathy. Hyperthyroidism in the patients, aged 18 to 65, was newly diagnosed and under 2 months in duration. Thyroid ultrasound, orbital computed tomography, clinical symptoms, and serum thyroxine and TRAb underpinned diagnoses. V was clipped by 2 bases and J by 7 bases, with 9 bases between them. Germline lookup yields CDR1 MNHNY and CDR2 SVGAGI (reference sequence). This CDR3 comprises 12 residues. Study-wide points: Progression to ophthalmopathy was predicted a median of roughly seven months early.

At least ten counts were recorded for this clonotype. Its antigen remains unknown. The CDR3 regions of TCR beta were amplified from RNA transcripts. Using the HTBI primer set, a first-round RT-PCR was run on the TCR CDR3. TCRdb recomputed calls from the multiplex PCR reads with MiXCR, one row per CDR3 protein. This sample has 550,000 to 800,000 distinct CDR3 sequences; around 17% occur once, and the top ten carry approximately 8%. Input material: blood. The chain employs TRBV6-6 and TRBJ2-7; TRBD1 might be the D (6 bases). This TCR came from a man younger than 30 with Graves' hyperthyroidism. This CDR3 is CASSYQGLEQYF. The CDR3 DNA reads as TGTGCCAGCAGTTACCAGGGGTTGGAGCAGTACTTC.